The 20 T cell receptor beta chains presented below share a single source sample, sequenced in a study of blood T cell repertoires in COVID-19. Clones were read by immunoSEQ multiplex PCR, and TCRdb kept only the in-frame ones, dropping some. Counted here are approximately 240,000 clones, about 83% occurring once; the ten biggest clones make up about 4%. The material sequenced was peripheral blood. The receptors here all came from a man aged 50-60 years with acute or convalescent COVID-19.

The chain links TRBV5-6 to TRBJ1-3, with TRBD1 identical over 11 bases. The germline CDR1 and CDR2 sequences are SGHDT and YYEEEE. This CDR3 region has 17 residues. Trimming cost V 3 bases and J 4 bases; bases outside gene matches: 9. CDR3 residues: CASSSPDRGPTGNTIYF. The CDR3 DNA reads as TGTGCCAGCAGCTCACCGGACAGGGGGCCGACAGGAAACACCATATATTTT.

The J gene is TRBJ2-5, the V gene TRBV7-3; tentatively, D is TRBD1 (5 bases). Germline loops: CDR1 SGHTA, CDR2 FQGTGA. This CDR3 spans 13 amino acids. V was pared by 3 bases and J by 5 bases, with 10 bases between. CDR3 in amino acids: CASSFTGSETQYF. CDR3 DNA: TGTGCCAGCAGCTTTACAGGATCGGAGACCCAGTACTTC.

This chain uses TRBV24-1 with TRBJ2-1, with 8 positions matching TRBD2. Losses at the gene ends were 5 bases for V and 9 bases for J; bases not matched to a gene: 5. The CDR3 is made up of 13 amino acids. Per germline, CDR1 KGHDR and CDR2 SFDVKD. The CDR3 spells CATSGAGGSEQFF. The CDR3 DNA reads TGTGCCACCAGTGGTGCGGGGGGCAGTGAGCAGTTCTTC.

V and J are TRBV5-1 and TRBJ1-2; TRBD1 agrees at 8 bases. Trimming took 4 bases from V and 7 from J; bases not matched to a gene: 6. Per germline, CDR1 SGHRS and CDR2 YFSETQ. CDR3 length: 13 residues. The CDR3 DNA reads TGCGCCAGCAGCGTGGGACAGGATATTGGCTACACCTTC. It codes for CASSVGQDIGYTF. Full variable domain (missing parts from reference TRBV5-1 and TRBJ1-2): KAGVTQTPRYLIKTRGQQVTLSCSPISGHRSVSWYQQTPGQGLQFLFEYFSETQRNKGNFPGRFSGRQFSNSRSEMNVSTLELGDSALYLCASSVGQDIGYTFGSGTRLTVV.

The chain recombines TRBV7-3 with TRBJ2-1; D not certain. The CDR3 is 14 residues long. V lost 5 bases to trimming and J lost 6 bases, with 14 bases between them. The germline V gene has CDR1 SGHTA and CDR2 FQGTGA. The CDR3 nucleotides read TGTGCCAGCAGCCCCCAAAACACCCTCAATGAGCAGTTCTTC. It encodes CASSPQNTLNEQFF. The full variable domain, with the rest looked up from reference TRBV7-3 and TRBJ2-1, is GAGVSQTPSNKVTEKGKYVELRCDPISGHTALYWYRQSLGQGPEFLIYFQGTGAADDSGLPNDRFFAVRPEGSVSTLKIQRTERGDSAVYLCASSPQNTLNEQFFGPGTRLTVL.

DNA for the CDR3: TGTGCCAGCAGTGGGACTAGCGGGGGGACCTTCCCCGGGGAGCTGTTTTTT. Residues: CASSGTSGGTFPGELFF. V and J are TRBV7-8 and TRBJ2-2, with 15 bases matching TRBD2. The CDR3 length is 17 residues. Trimming removed 6 bases from V and 6 bases from J; junction bases left unmatched: 8. Germline values: CDR1 SGHVS, CDR2 FQNEAQ.

V and J are TRBV7-9 and TRBJ1-2; 9 positions agree with TRBD1. This CDR3 spans 16 amino acids. Germline CDR1 reads SEHNR; CDR2 reads FQNEAQ (reference sequence). With 4 bases clipped from V and 0 bases from J, the junction kept 6 bases outside the gene matches. CDR3: CASSSRRTGANYGYTF. CDR3 nucleotide sequence: TGTGCCAGCAGCTCCCGCCGGACAGGGGCTAACTATGGCTACACCTTC.

The chain has TRBV5-1 and TRBJ2-7; 14 nucleotides line up with TRBD2. Germline V gene sequence: CDR1 SGHRS, CDR2 YFSETQ. CDR3 length: 17 residues. Trimming at V came to 4 bases and at J to 6 bases, leaving 12 bases not matched to a gene. The CDR3 DNA is TGCGCCAGCAGCCCCTGGGGACTAGCGGGAGAAGGGCTCGAGCAGTACTTC. As protein: CASSPWGLAGEGLEQYF.

The chain is built from TRBV10-3 and TRBJ2-3; 10 bases line up with TRBD2. The germline gives CDR1 ENHRY, CDR2 SYGVKD. The V and J ends lost 9 bases and 2 bases, in that order; junction bases with no gene match: 11. The CDR3 loop spans 16 amino acids. This CDR3 reads CAIRPISGGTTDTQYF. The CDR3, as DNA: TGTGCCATACGTCCTATTAGCGGGGGGACCACAGATACGCAGTATTTT.

This rearrangement joins TRBV29-1 to TRBJ2-1; 9 bases match TRBD2. V lost 7 bases to trimming and J lost 3 bases; unmatched junction nucleotides: 10. Per the germline V gene, CDR1 is SQVTM and CDR2 is ANQGSEA. There are 15 residues in the CDR3. The CDR3 DNA follows: TGCAGCGCCGACCGGGGGCGGGGGGGCTACAATGAGCAGTTCTTC. Amino acid sequence: CSADRGRGGYNEQFF.

The rearrangement uses TRBV27 and TRBJ2-7; 11 bases line up with TRBD1. This CDR3 has 16 residues. Germline V gives CDR1 MNHEY, CDR2 SMNVEV (reference sequence). With 0 bases clipped from V and 7 bases from J, the junction kept 8 bases outside the gene matches. CDR3 residues: CASSLSRGQGAWEQYF. The CDR3 DNA is TGTGCCAGCAGTTTATCTCGAGGACAGGGGGCGTGGGAGCAGTACTTC.

V is TRBV9 and J is TRBJ2-5; D unclear. V was pared by 3 bases and J by 1 base, with 7 bases between. The CDR3 loop spans 13 amino acids. CDR1 is SGDLS, CDR2 YYNGEE, per germline. The CDR3 sequence is CASSASLQETQYF. CDR3 in DNA: TGTGCCAGCAGCGCTTCCCTCCAAGAGACCCAGTACTTC.

V and J are TRBV9 and TRBJ1-1; no firm D call. Trimming took off 0 bases at V and 1 base at J, with 13 bases between the two ends. This CDR3 contains 16 residues. CDR1 is SGDLS and CDR2 is YYNGEE in the germline V gene. The CDR3 nucleotides are TGTGCCAGCAGCGTAGTCCGGGTGGTTCAGAACACTGAAGCTTTCTTT. Protein: CASSVVRVVQNTEAFF.

The chain carries TRBV5-1 and TRBJ1-2; no clear D gene. In germline, CDR1 is SGHRS, CDR2 YFSETQ. The CDR3 is 14 residues long. The ends were cut back, 5 bases at V and 3 bases at J, with 14 bases in the middle. DNA of the CDR3: TGCGCCAGCAGTGGGAGCCTGATTGACTATGGCTACACCTTC. This gives the protein CASSGSLIDYGYTF.

V is TRBV5-4 and J is TRBJ1-2, with D tentatively TRBD1 (5 bases). The CDR3 sequence is 13 residues long. CDR1 and CDR2 (germline): SGHNT, YYREEE (reference sequence). The V end was cut by 6 bases, the J end by 4 bases, with 13 bases between. The CDR3 coding sequence is TGTGCCAGCACCGGAGGGAGGGGCTATGGCTACACCTTC. It encodes CASTGGRGYGYTF.

The CDR3 is CASSYSQGPGELFF. CDR3 DNA: TGTGCCAGCAGTTACTCTCAGGGTCCCGGGGAGCTGTTTTTT. V is TRBV6-5 and J is TRBJ2-2, with a possible D match to TRBD1 (5 bases). The CDR3 extends over 14 amino acids. V dropped 0 bases and J dropped 6 bases, with 8 bases sitting between them. Germline V gene lookup returns CDR1 MNHEY and CDR2 SVGAGI.

This clone has a single count. The V call is TRBV2, the J call TRBJ1-4; 8 bases are shared with TRBD1. Germline V gives CDR1 SNHLY, CDR2 FYNNEI. The V and J ends lost 9 bases and 3 bases, in that order; junction bases with no gene match: 15. This CDR3 contains 17 residues. This CDR3 is CASSSSVQGEANEKLFF. CDR3 nucleotides: TGTGCCAGTAGCTCCTCCGTACAGGGGGAAGCTAATGAAAAACTGTTTTTT.

The V gene is TRBV9, the J gene TRBJ1-1; tentatively, D is TRBD1 (5 bases). Germline-derived CDR1 and CDR2 are SGDLS and YYNGEE. The CDR3 runs to 15 residues. Trimming took 0 bases from V and 1 from J, leaving 10 bases between them. CDR3 residues: CASSVGLGGNTEAFF. The CDR3 nucleotides read TGTGCCAGCAGCGTAGGATTGGGGGGGAACACTGAAGCTTTCTTT.

The gene calls are TRBV11-2 and TRBJ1-6; 7 bases are shared with TRBD1. With 4 bases clipped from V and 9 bases from J, the junction kept 3 bases outside the gene matches. From germline, CDR1 is SGHAT and CDR2 FQNNGV. The CDR3 loop spans 13 amino acids. For the CDR3, the DNA is TGTGCCAGCAGCTCCAACAGGGGTTCACCCCTCCACTTT. The encoded protein is CASSSNRGSPLHF.

This chain uses TRBV19 with TRBJ1-3; D might be TRBD1 (6 bases). The length of the CDR3 is 14 residues. With 7 bases removed from V and 5 bases from J, the gap between germline ends came to 15 bases. Germline-derived CDR1 and CDR2 are LNHDA and SQIVND (reference sequence). The CDR3 DNA is TGTGCCAGTACCACCGAGGGGGGGAGAAACACCATATATTTT. This encodes CASTTEGGRNTIYF. Using reference TRBV19 and TRBJ1-3 for the parts outside the CDR3, the full variable domain is DGGITQSPKYLFRKEGQNVTLSCEQNLNHDAMYWYRQDPGQGLRLIYYSQIVNDFQKGDIAEGYSVSREKKESFPLTVTSAQKNPTAFYLCASTTEGGRNTIYFGEGSWLTVV.